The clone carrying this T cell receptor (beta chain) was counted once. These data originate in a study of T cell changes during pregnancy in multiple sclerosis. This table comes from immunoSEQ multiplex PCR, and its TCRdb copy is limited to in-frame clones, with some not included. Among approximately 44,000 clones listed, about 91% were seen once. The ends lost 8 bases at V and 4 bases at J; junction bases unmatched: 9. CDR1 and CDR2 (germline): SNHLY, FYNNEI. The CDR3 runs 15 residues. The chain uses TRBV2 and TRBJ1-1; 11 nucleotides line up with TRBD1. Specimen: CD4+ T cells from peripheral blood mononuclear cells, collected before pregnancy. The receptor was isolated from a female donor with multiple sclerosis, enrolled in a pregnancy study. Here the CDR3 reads CASPHGQGAVTEAFF. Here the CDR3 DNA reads TGTGCCAGCCCGCACGGACAGGGGGCGGTCACTGAAGCTTTCTTT. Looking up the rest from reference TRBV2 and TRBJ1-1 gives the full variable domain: EPEVTQTPSHQVTQMGQEVILRCVPISNHLYFYWYRQILGQKVEFLVSFYNNEISEKSEIFDDQFSVERPDGSNFTLKIRSTKLEDSAMYFCASPHGQGAVTEAFFGQGTRLTVV.